Presented here are 15 T cell receptor beta chains from one specimen sequenced in a study of OX40 agonist ivuxolimab in advanced cancers. TCRdb keeps only in-frame clones here, not all; method: immunoSEQ multiplex PCR. The repertoire holds about 81,000 clones, with under 90% as singletons. Here the sequenced sample was CD4+ or CD8+ T cells sorted from blood, taken in a trial of the OX40 agonist ivuxolimab. The receptors were sampled from an adult with an advanced solid tumor such as melanoma, head and neck, liver or kidney cancer.

The rearrangement links TRBV7-9 to TRBJ2-5, with 15 bases identical to TRBD2. Looked up from germline, CDR1 is SEHNR and CDR2 is FQNEAQ (reference sequence). The junction had 11 bases not matched to a gene; V was cut back by 7 bases and J by 5 bases. The length of the CDR3 is 17 residues. The CDR3 nucleotides are TGTGCCAGCACTCCCGTCGGGACTAGCGGGGGGATGGAGACCCAGTACTTC. Encoded protein: CASTPVGTSGGMETQYF.

As regards this clone: A read error may explain this, as a much larger clone is one base away. V and J are TRBV7-9 and TRBJ1-1, with D perhaps matching TRBD1 (6 bases). The germline gives CDR1 SEHNR, CDR2 FQNEAQ (reference sequence). CDR3 length: 16 amino acids. CDR3 DNA sequence: TGTGCCAGCAGCCCTCCGGGAGGGGGAAAGGACACTGAAACTTTCTTT. This gives the protein CASSPPGGGKDTETFF.

This sequence joins TRBV27 and TRBJ2-1; D possibly corresponds to TRBD2 (6 bases). This CDR3 spans 14 amino acids. The V end lost 2 bases, the J end lost 4 bases, and 9 bases lay between the germline ends. The germline V gene has CDR1 MNHEY and CDR2 SMNVEV (reference sequence). CDR3 protein: CASSLGGRYNEQFF. The CDR3 bases are TGTGCCAGCAGTTTAGGGGGGAGATACAATGAGCAGTTCTTC.

The V gene is TRBV14, the J gene TRBJ1-5; no clear D gene. The CDR3 extends over 13 amino acids. Germline V lookup: CDR1 SGHDN, CDR2 FVKESK. With 1 base removed from V and 3 bases from J, the gap between germline ends came to 4 bases. DNA of the CDR3: TGTGCCAGCAGCCAAGCCCCCAATCAGCCCCAGCATTTT. Protein product: CASSQAPNQPQHF.

The chain is built from TRBV30 and TRBJ2-5; 8 bases map to TRBD2. V lost 2 bases, J lost 3 bases, and 8 bases stayed unmatched. Germline V gives CDR1 GTSNPN, CDR2 SVGIG (reference sequence). The CDR3 covers 15 residues. CDR3 sequence: CAWSRAAGGKETQYF. Here the CDR3 DNA reads TGTGCCTGGAGTCGTGCGGCGGGGGGCAAAGAGACCCAGTACTTC.

V is TRBV6-1 and J is TRBJ1-1; D perhaps matches TRBD1 (6 bases). V shed 8 bases and J shed 4 bases, with 14 bases lying between them. CDR1 and CDR2 from the germline V gene are MNHNS and SASEGT. The CDR3 contains 13 residues. The CDR3 loop is CASFGGPATEAFF. Here the CDR3 DNA reads TGTGCCAGCTTTGGGGGCCCTGCCACTGAAGCTTTCTTT.

The chain links TRBV28 to TRBJ2-7; 11 nucleotides agree with TRBD2. The CDR3 loop spans 14 amino acids. V gave up 6 bases and J gave up 4 bases; unmatched junction bases: 5. Germline lookup yields CDR1 MDHEN and CDR2 SYDVKM. The CDR3 DNA follows: TGTGCCAGCAGAATACTAGCGGGAGTGTACGAGCAGTACTTC. Its protein is CASRILAGVYEQYF.

J is TRBJ2-1 and V is TRBV30, with D unclear. The CDR3 sequence is 14 residues long. V lost 5 bases to trimming and J lost 6 bases, with 17 bases between them. Germline V gene sequence: CDR1 GTSNPN, CDR2 SVGIG (reference sequence). CDR3 DNA sequence: TGTGCCTGGGTGCTGGGGTTCCCCTTCAATGAGCAGTTCTTC. Amino acid sequence: CAWVLGFPFNEQFF.

The chain couples TRBV14 to TRBJ1-6, with D unresolved. The length of the CDR3 is 13 residues. CDR1 and CDR2 (germline): SGHDN, FVKESK. Trimming took off 0 bases at V and 11 bases at J, with 8 bases between the two ends. The CDR3 is CASSQDWGTPLHF. CDR3 DNA sequence: TGTGCCAGCAGCCAAGATTGGGGAACACCCCTCCACTTT. The variable domain in full, with the rest retrieved from reference TRBV14 and TRBJ1-6, is EAGVTQFPSHSVIEKGQTVTLRCDPISGHDNLYWYRRVMGKEIKFLLHFVKESKQDESGMPNNRFLAERTGGTYSTLKVQPAELEDSGVYFCASSQDWGTPLHFGNGTRLTVT.

This chain connects TRBV6-1 to TRBJ2-3; the D gene is possibly TRBD2 (5 bases). The CDR3 is 16 amino acids. V lost 4 bases to trimming and J lost 8 bases, with 22 bases between them. Germline V gene sequence: CDR1 MNHNS, CDR2 SASEGT. The CDR3 coding sequence is TGTGCCAGCAGTGCCCCTATGGGGTCCGGCGGAGGTACGCAGTATTTT. It yields the protein CASSAPMGSGGGTQYF.

J is TRBJ1-2 and V is TRBV28, with D unclear. CDR3 length: 13 amino acids. The germline V gene encodes CDR1 MDHEN and CDR2 SYDVKM. V gave up 7 bases and J gave up 4 bases, with 13 bases separating them. CDR3 sequence: CASTLDGGYGYTF. The CDR3 nucleotides read TGTGCCAGCACCCTGGACGGCGGCTATGGCTACACCTTC.

The CDR3 region is CASSPQGRRRDTQYF. DNA of the CDR3: TGTGCCAGCAGCCCCCAGGGGAGACGGAGAGATACGCAGTATTTT. The rearrangement joins TRBV4-2 to TRBJ2-3, with a possible D match to TRBD1 (6 bases). V was pared by 4 bases and J by 5 bases, with 16 bases between. In germline, CDR1 is LGHNA, CDR2 YNFKEQ. There are 15 residues in the CDR3.

Only one count was recorded for this clone. The chain employs TRBV28 and TRBJ2-5, with no clear D. CDR1 is MDHEN and CDR2 is SYDVKM in the germline V gene. The V end was cut by 5 bases, the J end by 3 bases, with 16 bases between. The CDR3 totals 15 residues. CDR3 sequence: CASSDSRTAEETQYF. Here the CDR3 DNA reads TGTGCCAGCAGTGACTCCAGGACGGCGGAAGAGACCCAGTACTTC.

This chain links TRBV28 with TRBJ1-1, with D hard to call. Germline values: CDR1 MDHEN, CDR2 SYDVKM. Trimming took off 3 bases at V and 3 bases at J, with 8 bases between the two ends. The CDR3 spans 13 residues. The CDR3 spells CASSFRKDTEAFF. The CDR3 DNA is TGTGCCAGCAGTTTCAGGAAGGACACTGAAGCTTTCTTT.

The chain links TRBV7-9 to TRBJ1-1; D is possibly TRBD1 (6 bases). V was clipped by 6 bases and J by 1 base, with 15 bases between them. The CDR3 is 15 amino acids. The V gene's germline CDR1 is SEHNR and CDR2 FQNEAQ (reference sequence). CDR3 coding DNA: TGTGCCAGCAGGGGGGCGGCGGGGACGAACACTGAAGCTTTCTTT. Translating gives CASRGAAGTNTEAFF.